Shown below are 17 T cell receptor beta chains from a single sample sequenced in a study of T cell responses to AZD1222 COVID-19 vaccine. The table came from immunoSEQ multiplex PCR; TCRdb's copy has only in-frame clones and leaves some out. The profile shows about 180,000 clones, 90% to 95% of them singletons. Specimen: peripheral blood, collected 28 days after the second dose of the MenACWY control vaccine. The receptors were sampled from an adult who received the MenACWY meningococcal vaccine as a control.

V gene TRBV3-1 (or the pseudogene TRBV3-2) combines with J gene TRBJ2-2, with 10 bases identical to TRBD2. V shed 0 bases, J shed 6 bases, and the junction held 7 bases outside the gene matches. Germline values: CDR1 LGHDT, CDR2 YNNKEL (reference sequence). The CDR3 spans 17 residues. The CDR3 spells CASSQDGLAGVPGELFF. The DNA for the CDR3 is TGTGCCAGCAGCCAAGATGGTCTAGCGGGGGTCCCCGGGGAGCTGTTTTTT.

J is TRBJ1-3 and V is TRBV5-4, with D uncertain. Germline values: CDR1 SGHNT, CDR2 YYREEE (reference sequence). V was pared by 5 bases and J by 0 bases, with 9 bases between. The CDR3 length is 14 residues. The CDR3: CASRVGLSGNTIYF. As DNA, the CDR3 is TGTGCCAGCAGGGTAGGACTCTCTGGAAACACCATATATTTT. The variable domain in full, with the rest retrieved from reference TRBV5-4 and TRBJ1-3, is ETGVTQSPTHLIKTRGQQVTLRCSSQSGHNTVSWYQQALGQGPQFIFQYYREEENGRGNFPPRFSGLQFPNYSSELNVNALELDDSALYLCASRVGLSGNTIYFGEGSWLTVV.

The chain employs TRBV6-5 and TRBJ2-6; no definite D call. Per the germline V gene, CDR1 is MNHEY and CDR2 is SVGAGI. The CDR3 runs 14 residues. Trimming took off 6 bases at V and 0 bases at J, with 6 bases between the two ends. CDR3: CASRGYSGANVLTF. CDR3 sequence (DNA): TGTGCCAGCAGGGGTTACTCTGGGGCCAACGTCCTGACTTTC.

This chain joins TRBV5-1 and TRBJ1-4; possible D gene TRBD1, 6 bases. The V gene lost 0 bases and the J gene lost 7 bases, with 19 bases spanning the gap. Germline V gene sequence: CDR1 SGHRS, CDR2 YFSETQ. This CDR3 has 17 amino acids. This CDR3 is CASSLAGQGTSGEKLFF. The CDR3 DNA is TGCGCCAGCAGCTTGGCCGGGCAGGGGACGTCAGGTGAAAAACTGTTTTTT.

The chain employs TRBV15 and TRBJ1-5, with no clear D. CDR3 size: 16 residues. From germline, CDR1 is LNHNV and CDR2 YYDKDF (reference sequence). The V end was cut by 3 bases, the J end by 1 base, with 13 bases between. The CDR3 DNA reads TGTGCCACCAGCAGCCCTTTAAAGAGGAGCAATCAGCCCCAGCATTTT. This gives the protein CATSSPLKRSNQPQHF. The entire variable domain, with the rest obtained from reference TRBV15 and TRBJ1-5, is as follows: DAMVIQNPRYQVTQFGKPVTLSCSQTLNHNVMYWYQQKSSQAPKLLFHYYDKDFNNEADTPDNFQSRRPNTSFCFLDIRSPGLGDTAMYLCATSSPLKRSNQPQHFGDGTRLSIL.

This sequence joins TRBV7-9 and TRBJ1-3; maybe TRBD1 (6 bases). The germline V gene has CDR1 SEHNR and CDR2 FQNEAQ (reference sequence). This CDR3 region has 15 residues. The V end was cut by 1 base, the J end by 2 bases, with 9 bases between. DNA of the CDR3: TGTGCCAGCAGCTTAGGAGGGGGAGCTGGAAACACCATATATTTT. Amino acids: CASSLGGGAGNTIYF.

CDR3 in DNA: TGTGCCAGCAGCCGGGGGGTTGGCATGAACACTGAAGCTTTCTTT. This codes for CASSRGVGMNTEAFF. The rearrangement links TRBV3-1 (or the pseudogene TRBV3-2) to TRBJ1-1, with a weak D call TRBD1 (5 bases). The germline V gene encodes CDR1 LGHDT and CDR2 YNNKEL (reference sequence). The V end was cut by 4 bases, the J end by 0 bases, with 12 bases between. This CDR3 spans 15 amino acids.

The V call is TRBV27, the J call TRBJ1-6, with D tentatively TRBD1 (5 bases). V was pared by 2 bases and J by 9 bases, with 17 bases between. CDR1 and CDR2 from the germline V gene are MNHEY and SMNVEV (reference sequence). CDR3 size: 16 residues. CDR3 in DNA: TGTGCCAGCAGTTTAGTCGCAGGGCTGAGTGGTTCACCCCTCCACTTT. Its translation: CASSLVAGLSGSPLHF.

The CDR3 nucleotides are TGTGCCAGCAGCCCCGAGAAGGGTCCGTATAGCAATCAGCCCCAGCATTTT. Its protein is CASSPEKGPYSNQPQHF. This chain links TRBV5-5 with TRBJ1-5; D gene uncertain. Trimming left V 4 bases short and J 0 bases short, with 17 bases between. The CDR3 is 17 amino acids. Germline values: CDR1 SGHKS, CDR2 YYEKEE (reference sequence).

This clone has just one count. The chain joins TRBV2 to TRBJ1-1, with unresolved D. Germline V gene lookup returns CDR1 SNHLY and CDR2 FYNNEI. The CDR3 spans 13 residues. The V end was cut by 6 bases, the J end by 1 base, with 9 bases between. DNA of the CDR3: TGTGCCAGCAGGGAACAACGGAACACTGAAGCTTTCTTT. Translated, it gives CASREQRNTEAFF.

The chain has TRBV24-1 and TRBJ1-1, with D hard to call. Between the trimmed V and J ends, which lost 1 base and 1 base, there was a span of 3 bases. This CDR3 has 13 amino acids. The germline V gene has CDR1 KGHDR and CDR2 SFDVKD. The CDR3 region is CATSDFPNTEAFF. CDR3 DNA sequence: TGTGCCACCAGTGATTTCCCGAACACTGAAGCTTTCTTT.

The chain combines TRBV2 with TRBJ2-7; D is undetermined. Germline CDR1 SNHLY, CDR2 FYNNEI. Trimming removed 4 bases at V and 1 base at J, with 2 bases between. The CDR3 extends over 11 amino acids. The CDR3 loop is CASSVSYEQYF. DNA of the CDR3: TGTGCCAGCAGTGTGTCCTACGAGCAGTACTTC.

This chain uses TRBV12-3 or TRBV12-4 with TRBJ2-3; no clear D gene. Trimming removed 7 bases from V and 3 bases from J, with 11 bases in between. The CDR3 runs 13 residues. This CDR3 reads CASTPPGTDTQYF. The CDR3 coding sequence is TGTGCCAGCACCCCGCCAGGAACAGATACGCAGTATTTT.

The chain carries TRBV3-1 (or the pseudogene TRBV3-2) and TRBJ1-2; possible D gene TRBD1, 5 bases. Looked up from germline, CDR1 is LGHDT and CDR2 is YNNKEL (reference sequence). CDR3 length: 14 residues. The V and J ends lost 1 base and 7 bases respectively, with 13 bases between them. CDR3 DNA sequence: TGTGCCAGCAGCCAAGTTATGGGGCCGGGTGGCTACACCTTC. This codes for CASSQVMGPGGYTF.

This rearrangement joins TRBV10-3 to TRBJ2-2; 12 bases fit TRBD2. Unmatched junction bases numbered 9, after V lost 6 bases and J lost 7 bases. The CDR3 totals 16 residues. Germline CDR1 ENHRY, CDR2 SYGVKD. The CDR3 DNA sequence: TGTGCCATCAGATCTAGCGGGGGGGCCTTTGACGGGGAGCTGTTTTTT. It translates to CAIRSSGGAFDGELFF.

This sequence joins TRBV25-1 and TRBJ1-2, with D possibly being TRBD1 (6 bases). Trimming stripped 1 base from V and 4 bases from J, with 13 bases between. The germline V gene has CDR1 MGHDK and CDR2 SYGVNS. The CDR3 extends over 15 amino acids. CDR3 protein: CASSEWSRGGYGYTF. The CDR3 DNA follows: TGTGCCAGCAGTGAATGGTCCAGGGGTGGCTATGGCTACACCTTC.

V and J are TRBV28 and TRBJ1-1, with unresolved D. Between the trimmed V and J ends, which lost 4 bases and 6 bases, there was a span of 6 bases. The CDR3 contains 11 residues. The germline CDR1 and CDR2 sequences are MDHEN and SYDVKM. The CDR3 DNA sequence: TGTGCCAGCAGTTATTATTCTGAAGCTTTCTTT. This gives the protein CASSYYSEAFF.